Listed below are T cell receptor beta chains from one sample, sequenced in a study of T cells in Graves' hyperthyroidism and ophthalmopathy. TCRdb fed the multiplex PCR reads into MiXCR, producing one record per CDR3 protein. The sample includes more than 500,000 distinct CDR3 sequences, around 15% seen only once; the top ten take less than 4.5%. The specimen was blood. Source of these receptors: a woman under 40 with Graves' hyperthyroidism. CDR3s include the opening cysteine and the closing phenylalanine or tryptophan. D genes are given only for firm matches. The size entry is marked missing in some rows and otherwise reads once, few, many or a size class.

>many|TRBJ2-7|TRBD1|TRBV28
TGTGCCAGCAGTCCCACGACAGGGGGCGGTAGGTACGAGCAGTACTTC
CASSPTTGGGRYEQYF
>-|TRBJ2-1|TRBD2|TRBV28
TGTGCCAGCAGTCAGAGACTAGCGGGAGTCTACAATAAGCAGTTCTTC
CASSQRLAGVYNKQFF
>many|TRBJ2-3|TRBD2|TRBV28
TGTGCTACTAGCGGGGGAATCACAGATACGCAGTATTTT
CATSGGITDTQYF
>-|TRBJ2-1|-|TRBV20-1
TGCAGTGCTATTGATCCGGACTCACATCCGGCGTTCTTC
CSAIDPDSHPAFF
>few|TRBJ1-2|-|TRBV29-1
TGCAGCGCCCCCGGGACGGGAGCTAACTATGGCTACACCTTC
CSAPGTGANYGYTF
>-|TRBJ2-1|-|TRBV5-1
TGCGCCAGCAGTAGGGGCGCGGGCTTTTCTTATGAGCAGTTCTTC
CASSRGAGFSYEQFF
>-|TRBJ2-7|TRBD2|TRBV20-1
TGCAGTGCTAGAGTCTCGACGACTAGCGGGTACGAGCAGTACTTC
CSARVSTTSGYEQYF
>many|TRBJ2-7|-|TRBV3-1
TGTGCCAGCAGAGAGGGTGGGTTGGGCGAGCAGTACTTC
CASREGGLGEQYF
>few|TRBJ2-3|TRBD2|TRBV19
TGTGCCAGTAGTGCGTTTACTAGCGGGAGGATTAAAGATACGCAGTATTTT
CASSAFTSGRIKDTQYF
>few|TRBJ1-2|-|TRBV27
TGTGCCAGCAGTTTAGGTACAGGGCGGGATGGCTACACCTTC
CASSLGTGRDGYTF
>many|TRBJ1-2|TRBD1|TRBV6-5
TGTGCCAGCAGTTACCTAAGACAGGGGGCTGACGGCTACACCTTC
CASSYLRQGADGYTF
>many|TRBJ2-1|TRBD2|TRBV20-1
TGCAGTGCTAGAGACCCCGGGACTAGCGTCCACAATGAGCAGTTCTTC
CSARDPGTSVHNEQFF
>many|TRBJ1-5|-|TRBV5-1
TGCGCCAGCAGCATCCGACCAGGGGATCAGCCCCAGCATTTT
CASSIRPGDQPQHF
>-|TRBJ1-2|TRBD1|TRBV6-1
TGTGCCAGCAACCGAGACAGGGGAGACTATGGCTACACCTTC
CASNRDRGDYGYTF
>many|TRBJ2-5|TRBD2|TRBV10-2
TGCGCCAGCAGTCTAGCGGGAGCCTCCCGAGAGACCCAGTACTTC
CASSLAGASRETQYF
>-|TRBJ2-1|TRBD2|TRBV4-1
TGCGCCAGCAGCCAAGGGGGACTAGCGGGAGGGCCGAATGAGCAGTTCTTC
CASSQGGLAGGPNEQFF
>-|TRBJ2-7|-|TRBV20-1
TGCAGTGCTAGAGGGGTTGGCGAGCAGTACTTC
CSARGVGEQYF
>few|TRBJ2-5|-|TRBV9
TGTGCCAGCAGCGTAGGGTGGGAAGAGGGAGAGACCCAGTACTTC
CASSVGWEEGETQYF
>many|TRBJ1-1|-|TRBV27
TGTGCCAGCAGTTTCAGGGGAGCTGATACTGAAGCTTTCTTT
CASSFRGADTEAFF
>many|TRBJ2-1|TRBD2|TRBV18
TGTGCCAGCTCGCCAGCGGGACTTACCTACAATGAGCAGTTCTTC
CASSPAGLTYNEQFF
>many|TRBJ2-3|TRBD2|TRBV30
TGTGCCTGGATCGCGGGGGTAACAGATACGCAGTATTTT
CAWIAGVTDTQYF
>-|TRBJ2-1|TRBD1|TRBV13
TGTGCCAGCAGCTCAGAAGCAGGGGGCTCGAGTCGGAATGAGCAGTTCTTC
CASSSEAGGSSRNEQFF
>few|TRBJ2-5|TRBD2|TRBV11-2
TGTGCCAGCAGTTTCCTAGCGGGAGGGACGGAGACCCAGTACTTC
CASSFLAGGTETQYF
>few|TRBJ1-5|-|TRBV19
TGTGCCAGTAGTATCGGAACACTACATAGCAATCAGCCCCAGCATTTT
CASSIGTLHSNQPQHF